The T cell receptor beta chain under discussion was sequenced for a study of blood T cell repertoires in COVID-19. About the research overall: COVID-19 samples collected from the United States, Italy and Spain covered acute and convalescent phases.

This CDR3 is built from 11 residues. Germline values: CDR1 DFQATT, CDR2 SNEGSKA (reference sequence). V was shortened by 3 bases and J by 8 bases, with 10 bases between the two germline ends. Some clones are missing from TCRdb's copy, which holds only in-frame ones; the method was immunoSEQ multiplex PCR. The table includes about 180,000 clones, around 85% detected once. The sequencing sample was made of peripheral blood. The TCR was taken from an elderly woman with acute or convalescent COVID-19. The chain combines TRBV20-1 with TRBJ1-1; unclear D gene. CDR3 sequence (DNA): TGCAGTGCTAGCCCCACAGAAGAAGCTTTCTTT. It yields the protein CSASPTEEAFF.